The 13 T cell receptor beta chains below all came from one sample that was sequenced in a study of Ad26.COV2.S vaccination and SARS-CoV-2 variants (TCRdb year 2021). The treatment or condition label, read with the paper, signifies: some 20 received Ad26.COV2.S at low or high dose, single or two shots; 5 received placebo; per-sample allocation not given. For vaccine and placebo recipients, repertoires were sequenced using samples collected on day 63 after the first injection. The receptor library was made with the immunoSEQ multiplex PCR assay. The clones in this table, taken by TCRdb from immuneACCESS, are in-frame only. Not every clone is retained; where verified, under half of the shortfall comes from an unresolved V gene, and the cause of the rest is unknown. The sample includes about 260,000 clones, with roughly nine tenths observed a single time. Clones ranked in the top ten supply roughly 3% of the sample.

Specimen: peripheral blood, collected in a trial of Ad26.COV2.S vaccine versus placebo. Source of these receptors: a person between 18 and 59 years old who received the Ad26.COV2.S COVID-19 vaccine or a placebo.

The chain joins TRBV7-9 to TRBJ1-1, with a weak D call TRBD1 (5 bases). The V and J ends lost 11 bases and 6 bases respectively, with 16 bases between them. The CDR3 totals 12 residues. Germline CDR1 SEHNR, CDR2 FQNEAQ (reference sequence). CDR3: CAGHRLGSEAFF. CDR3 nucleotide sequence: TGTGCCGGACACAGGCTCGGGTCTGAAGCTTTCTTT.

This chain uses TRBV4-1 with TRBJ2-3; TRBD2 matches 14 bases. Germline trimming cut 3 bases from V and 5 bases from J; bases unmatched to any gene: 7. The CDR3 is 17 amino acids. From germline, CDR1 is MGHRA and CDR2 YSYEKL. The CDR3: CASSHRLAGGRVDTQYF. In DNA form, the CDR3 reads TGCGCCAGCAGCCACCGACTAGCGGGGGGGCGGGTAGATACGCAGTATTTT.

CDR3 coding DNA: TGTGCCAGCAGCTTAAACGGGGGCCTTACCGGGGAGCTGTTTTTT. Translated, it gives CASSLNGGLTGELFF. The rearrangement joins TRBV7-2 to TRBJ2-2; possibly TRBD1 or TRBD2 for D (6 bases each). The CDR3 is 15 residues long. Deletions cut 2 bases from V and 5 bases from J, with 12 bases between. The V gene's germline CDR1 is SGHTA and CDR2 FQGNSA.

This clone appeared a few times. The CDR3 sequence: CACGTGVFEQYF. Written as DNA, the CDR3 is TGTGCCTGCGGGACAGGGGTGTTCGAGCAGTACTTC. The rearrangement links TRBV30 to TRBJ2-7; 10 bases match TRBD1. The CDR3 sequence is 12 residues long. With 6 bases clipped from V and 6 bases from J, the junction kept 5 bases outside the gene matches. Germline CDR1 and CDR2: GTSNPN and SVGIG (reference sequence).

The J gene is TRBJ2-1, the V gene TRBV9; the match to TRBD2 covers 15 bases. J gave up 8 bases and V 3 bases, and 6 bases lay outside the gene matches. Germline assignment: CDR1 SGDLS and CDR2 YYNGEE. This CDR3 comprises 16 residues. The CDR3 coding sequence is TGTGCCAGCAGCGGACGGACTAGCGGGAGGGGCGATGAGCAGTTCTTC. It encodes CASSGRTSGRGDEQFF.

The chain has TRBV5-1 and TRBJ1-1, with a possible D match to TRBD1 (5 bases). V was shortened by 5 bases and J by 5 bases, with 22 bases between the two germline ends. This CDR3 comprises 16 residues. The germline V gene has CDR1 SGHRS and CDR2 YFSETQ. CDR3 sequence (DNA): TGCGCCAGCAGAATGGGATATGCAGGGAAAGGGACTGAAGCTTTCTTT. It is translated as CASRMGYAGKGTEAFF.

This chain links TRBV10-2 with TRBJ2-1, with D possibly matching TRBD1 (6 bases). The CDR3 extends over 18 amino acids. Per germline, CDR1 WSHSY and CDR2 SAAADI. Trimming cost V 5 bases and J 3 bases, with 23 bases left between them. CDR3 region: CASSLSQGIGRSYNEQFF. The CDR3 DNA is TGCGCCAGCAGTCTTAGCCAGGGGATCGGGCGGAGCTACAATGAGCAGTTCTTC.

This clone was observed a handful of times. This CDR3 is CASRPGRPANEKLFF. Here the CDR3 DNA reads TGTGCCAGCAGACCTGGGAGGCCAGCTAATGAAAAACTGTTTTTT. The chain has TRBV2 and TRBJ1-4; D gene ambiguous. This CDR3 has 15 amino acids. Germline V gene lookup returns CDR1 SNHLY and CDR2 FYNNEI. The V end lost 6 bases, the J end lost 3 bases, and 14 bases lay between the germline ends.

V usage is TRBV5-4 and J usage is TRBJ2-5; D gene ambiguous. Germline assignment: CDR1 SGHNT and CDR2 YYREEE (reference sequence). This CDR3 comprises 15 residues. The V end lost 1 base, the J end lost 5 bases, and 15 bases lay between the germline ends. This CDR3 reads CASSLKSYSEETQYF. In DNA form, the CDR3 reads TGTGCCAGCAGCTTGAAGAGTTACTCCGAGGAGACCCAGTACTTC. Combining the CDR3 with reference TRBV5-4 and TRBJ2-5 gives the whole variable domain ETGVTQSPTHLIKTRGQQVTLRCSSQSGHNTVSWYQQALGQGPQFIFQYYREEENGRGNFPPRFSGLQFPNYSSELNVNALELDDSALYLCASSLKSYSEETQYFGPGTRLLVL.

The sample holds a few counts of this clone. J is TRBJ1-3 and V is TRBV7-8; possibly TRBD1 for D (5 bases). The V gene's germline CDR1 is SGHVS and CDR2 FQNEAQ. The germline V and J ends were trimmed by 0 bases and 0 bases, with 12 bases remaining between them. CDR3 length: 17 amino acids. As DNA, the CDR3 is TGTGCCAGCAGCTTAGCGTCCGGGCAGGGCTCTGGAAACACCATATATTTT. This sequence encodes CASSLASGQGSGNTIYF.

This clone was found once. The V gene is TRBV25-1, the J gene TRBJ1-1; 10 nucleotides align to TRBD1. Germline-derived CDR1 and CDR2 are MGHDK and SYGVNS. CDR3 length: 17 amino acids. V trimming: 1 base; J trimming: 0 bases; junction bases outside the gene matches: 5. The CDR3 nucleotides are TGTGCCAGCAGTGAATGGGGACAGGGGAGGGTGAACACTGAAGCTTTCTTT. This gives the protein CASSEWGQGRVNTEAFF.

This chain links TRBV6-5 with TRBJ2-2; D is undetermined. Looked up from germline, CDR1 is MNHEY and CDR2 is SVGAGI. This CDR3 comprises 14 residues. V was shortened by 7 bases and J by 2 bases, with 11 bases between the two germline ends. The CDR3 loop reads CASIPGPNTGELFF. The DNA for the CDR3 is TGTGCCAGCATCCCGGGCCCCAACACCGGGGAGCTGTTTTTT.

This chain links TRBV10-3 with TRBJ2-7; 7 bases line up with TRBD1. The CDR3 is 17 amino acids. The germline gives CDR1 ENHRY, CDR2 SYGVKD. The J segment lost 0 bases and the V segment lost 2 bases, leaving 10 bases of the junction unmatched. The CDR3 reads CAISELRTGPFSYEQYF. The DNA for the CDR3 is TGTGCCATCAGTGAGCTTCGGACAGGCCCTTTCTCCTACGAGCAGTACTTC.